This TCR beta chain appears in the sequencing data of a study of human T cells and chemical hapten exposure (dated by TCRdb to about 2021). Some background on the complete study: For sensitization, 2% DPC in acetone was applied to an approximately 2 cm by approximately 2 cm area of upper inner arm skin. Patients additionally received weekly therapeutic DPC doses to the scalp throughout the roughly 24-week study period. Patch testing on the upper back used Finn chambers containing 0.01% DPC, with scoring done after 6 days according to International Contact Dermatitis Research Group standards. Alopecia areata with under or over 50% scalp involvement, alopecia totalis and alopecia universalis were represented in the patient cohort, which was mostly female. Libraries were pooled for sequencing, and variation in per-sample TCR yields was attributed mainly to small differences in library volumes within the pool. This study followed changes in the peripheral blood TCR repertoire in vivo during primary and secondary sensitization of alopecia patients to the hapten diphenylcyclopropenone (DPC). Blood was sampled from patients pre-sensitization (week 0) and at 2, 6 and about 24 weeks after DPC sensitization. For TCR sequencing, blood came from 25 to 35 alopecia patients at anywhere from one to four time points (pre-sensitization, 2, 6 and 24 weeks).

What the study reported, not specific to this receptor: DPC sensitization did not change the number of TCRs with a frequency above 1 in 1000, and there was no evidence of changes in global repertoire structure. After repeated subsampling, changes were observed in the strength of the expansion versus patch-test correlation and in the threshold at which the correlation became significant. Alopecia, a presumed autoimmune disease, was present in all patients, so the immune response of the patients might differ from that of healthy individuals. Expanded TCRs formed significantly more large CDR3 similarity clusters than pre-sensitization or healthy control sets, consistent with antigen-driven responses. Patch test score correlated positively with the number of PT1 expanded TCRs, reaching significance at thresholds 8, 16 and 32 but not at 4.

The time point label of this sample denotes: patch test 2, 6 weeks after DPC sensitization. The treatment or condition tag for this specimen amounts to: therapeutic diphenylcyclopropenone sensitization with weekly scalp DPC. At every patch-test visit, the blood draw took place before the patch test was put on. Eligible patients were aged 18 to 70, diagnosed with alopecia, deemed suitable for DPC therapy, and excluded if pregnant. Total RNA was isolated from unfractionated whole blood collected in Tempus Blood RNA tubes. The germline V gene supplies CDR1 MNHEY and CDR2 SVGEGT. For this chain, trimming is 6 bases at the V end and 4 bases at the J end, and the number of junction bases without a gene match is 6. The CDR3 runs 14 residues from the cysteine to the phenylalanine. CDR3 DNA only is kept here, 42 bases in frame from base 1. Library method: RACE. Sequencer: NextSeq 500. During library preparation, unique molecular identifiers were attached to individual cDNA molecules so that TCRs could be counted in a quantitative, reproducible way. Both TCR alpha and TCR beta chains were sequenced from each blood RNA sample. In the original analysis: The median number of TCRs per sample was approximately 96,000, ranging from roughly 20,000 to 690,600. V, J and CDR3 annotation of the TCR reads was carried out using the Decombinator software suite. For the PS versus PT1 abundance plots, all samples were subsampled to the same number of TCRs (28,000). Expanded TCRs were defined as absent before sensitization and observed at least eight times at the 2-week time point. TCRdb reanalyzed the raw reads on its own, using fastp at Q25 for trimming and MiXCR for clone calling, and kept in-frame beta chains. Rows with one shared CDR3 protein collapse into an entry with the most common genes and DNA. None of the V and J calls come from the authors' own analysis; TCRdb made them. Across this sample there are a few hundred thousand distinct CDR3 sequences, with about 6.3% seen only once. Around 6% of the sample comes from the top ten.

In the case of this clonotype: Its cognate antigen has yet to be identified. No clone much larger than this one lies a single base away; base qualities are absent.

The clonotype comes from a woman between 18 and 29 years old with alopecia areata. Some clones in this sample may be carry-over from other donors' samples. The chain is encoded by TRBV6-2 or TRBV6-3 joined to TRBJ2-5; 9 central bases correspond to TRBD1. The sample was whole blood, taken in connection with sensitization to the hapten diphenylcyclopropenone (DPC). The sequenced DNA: TGTGCCAGCAGGTCCCGGACAGGGGCAGAGACCCAGTACTTC. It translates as CASRSRTGAETQYF.